The rows below give T cell receptor beta chains drawn from one sample of a study of cytomegalovirus exposure and HLA in healthy donors. Assay: immunoSEQ multiplex PCR; the TCRdb copy retains only in-frame clones and omits some. The profile covers about 150,000 clones, with roughly 72% appearing a single time and 2.1% taken by the ten largest. Source material: PBMCs. The receptors were sampled from a man aged 30-40 years in good health and CMV-seronegative. Each CDR3 is given with its conserved first and last residue. The D gene is left open where the match is weak. Not all rows give a size; the values are once, few, many and, for expanded clones, a class.

-,TRBV7-5,few,TRBJ1-2,CVRSLVRVKDRGLFGDGYTF,TGTGTCAGAAGCTTAGTGAGAGTTAAGGACAGGGGGTTGTTCGGCGATGGCTACACCTTC
TRBD1,TRBV4-2,-,TRBJ2-2,CASSQEEGQLDTGELFF,TGTGCCAGCAGCCAAGAAGAGGGACAGTTAGACACCGGGGAGCTGTTTTTT
-,TRBV5-1,-,TRBJ2-7,CASSLASNYEQYF,TGCGCCAGCAGCTTGGCGAGTAACTACGAGCAGTACTTC
TRBD1,TRBV19,-,TRBJ1-5,CATSPRQGRNQPQHF,TGTGCCACCAGCCCGAGACAGGGACGCAATCAGCCCCAGCATTTT
-,TRBV6-5,-,TRBJ1-1,CASSYSKGHYPEAFF,TGTGCCAGCAGTTACTCAAAGGGACATTACCCTGAAGCTTTCTTT
TRBD1,TRBV25-1,-,TRBJ2-1,CASSQFPRQGARDEQFF,TGTGCCAGCAGTCAATTCCCTAGGCAGGGGGCGCGAGATGAGCAGTTCTTC
-,TRBV7-2,-,TRBJ2-6,CASSLKGGRSGANVLTF,TGTGCCAGCAGCTTAAAAGGGGGACGGTCTGGGGCCAACGTCCTGACTTTC
TRBD1,TRBV5-4,-,TRBJ2-2,CASSRADREAGELFF,TGTGCCAGCAGCCGAGCGGACAGGGAGGCCGGGGAGCTGTTTTTT
-,TRBV6-1,-,TRBJ1-6,CASRTDRAYNSPLHF,TGTGCCAGCAGGACTGACAGAGCCTATAATTCACCCCTCCACTTT
-,TRBV6-1,-,TRBJ2-5,CASSEGGGLKTQYF,TGTGCCAGCAGTGAAGGTGGAGGGCTGAAGACCCAGTACTTC
TRBD2,TRBV11-2,-,TRBJ2-2,CASSSRGGGVNTGELFF,TGTGCCAGCAGCTCCAGGGGCGGGGGGGTGAACACCGGGGAGCTGTTTTTT
-,TRBV7-2,-,TRBJ2-5,CASSLAHRGGETQYF,TGTGCCAGCAGCTTAGCTCACAGGGGGGGGGAGACCCAGTACTTC
TRBD2,TRBV30,-,TRBJ2-3,CAWRYSGGTDTQYF,TGTGCCTGGAGGTACAGCGGGGGCACAGATACGCAGTATTTT
-,TRBV28,once,TRBJ1-5,CASSLSRTAGPNKPQHF,TGTGCCAGCAGTTTATCGAGGACGGCGGGCCCTAATAAGCCCCAGCATTTT
TRBD2,TRBV9,-,TRBJ2-1,CASEREGSPRKFF,TGTGCCAGCGAGAGGGAGGGTAGCCCCCGGAAGTTCTTC
TRBD1,TRBV27,-,TRBJ1-6,CASSTDRGGGSPLHF,TGTGCCAGCAGTACGGACAGGGGGGGAGGGTCACCCCTCCACTTT
TRBD2,TRBV7-9,-,TRBJ2-3,CASSSNLAGAAGDTRYF,TGTGCCAGCAGCTCGAATCTAGCGGGGGCTGCGGGAGATACGCGGTATTTT
-,TRBV2,-,TRBJ2-7,CASTPEWGPYEQYF,TGTGCCAGCACCCCGGAATGGGGGCCCTACGAGCAGTACTTC
-,TRBV5-1,-,TRBJ1-1,CASRLDPDTEAFF,TGCGCCAGCAGACTAGACCCGGACACTGAAGCTTTCTTT
TRBD1,TRBV11-2,-,TRBJ1-1,CASSLARQGEAFF,TGTGCCAGCAGCTTAGCCCGACAGGGTGAAGCTTTCTTT
-,TRBV28,-,TRBJ1-5,CASRGQVSNQPQHF,TGTGCCAGCAGAGGACAAGTTAGCAATCAGCCCCAGCATTTT
-,TRBV10-3,-,TRBJ2-2,CAIKWATGELFF,TGTGCCATCAAATGGGCCACCGGGGAGCTGTTTTTT
TRBD2,TRBV7-2,once,TRBJ2-7,CASSREVSGGYEQYF,TGTGCCAGCAGCAGAGAGGTTAGCGGGGGCTACGAGCAGTACTTC
TRBD1,TRBV5-1,-,TRBJ1-2,CASSPSGGQVYGYTF,TGCGCCAGCAGCCCCTCAGGGGGACAGGTCTATGGCTACACCTTC
-,TRBV5-8,few,TRBJ1-2,CAHRQFYYGYTF,TGTGCCCACAGGCAGTTCTACTATGGCTACACCTTC
-,TRBV5-4,once,TRBJ2-3,CASSSPSTDTQYF,TGTGCCAGCAGCTCCCCTAGCACAGATACGCAGTATTTT
TRBD1,TRBV9,-,TRBJ2-7,CASSVTGGAYEQYF,TGTGCCAGCAGCGTCACAGGGGGCGCGTACGAGCAGTACTTC
TRBD1,TRBV2,once,TRBJ1-6,CASSLGQGSSPLHF,TGTGCCAGCAGTTTAGGACAGGGATCTTCACCCCTCCACTTT
TRBD1,TRBV10-3,-,TRBJ2-1,CAISEWDRAYNEQFF,TGTGCCATCAGTGAGTGGGACAGGGCCTACAATGAGCAGTTCTTC
TRBD1,TRBV7-9,-,TRBJ2-7,CASSLAGQTYEQYF,TGTGCCAGCAGCTTAGCGGGACAGACCTACGAGCAGTACTTC
TRBD2,TRBV7-6,-,TRBJ2-7,CASSASGGGYDEQYF,TGTGCCAGCAGCGCTAGCGGGGGGGGATACGACGAGCAGTACTTC
TRBD1,TRBV7-9,-,TRBJ1-4,CASSSQGEDEKLFF,TGTGCCAGCAGCTCACAGGGGGAGGATGAAAAACTGTTTTTT
-,TRBV11-2,-,TRBJ1-1,CASSPKTGRAAFF,TGTGCCAGCAGCCCTAAGACCGGCAGAGCGGCTTTCTTT
-,TRBV29-1,-,TRBJ2-7,CSVQDVTYEQYF,TGCAGCGTACAGGACGTAACCTACGAGCAGTACTTC
TRBD1,TRBV29-1,-,TRBJ1-6,CSPRTGGYNSPLHF,TGCAGCCCTCGGACAGGGGGATATAATTCACCCCTCCACTTT
-,TRBV6-1,once,TRBJ1-3,CASSQGLSGNTIYF,TGTGCCAGCAGCCAGGGACTCTCTGGAAACACCATATATTTT
-,TRBV6-1,few,TRBJ1-5,CASSEALGGRQPQNF,TGTGCCAGCAGTGAAGCGCTGGGGGGGCGGCAGCCCCAGAATTTT
-,TRBV7-2,-,TRBJ2-7,CASSLGRVYEQYF,TGTGCCAGCAGCTTAGGTAGAGTCTACGAGCAGTACTTC
TRBD1,TRBV6-5,few,TRBJ1-2,CASSQRTGGVRGYTF,TGTGCCAGCAGCCAAAGGACAGGGGGCGTACGTGGCTACACCTTC
TRBD1,TRBV28,-,TRBJ2-1,CASGTPGGLYNEQFF,TGTGCCAGCGGGACTCCAGGGGGCTTATACAATGAGCAGTTCTTC
-,TRBV19,few,TRBJ1-3,CASSTESGNTIYF,TGTGCCAGTAGCACTGAATCGGGAAACACCATATATTTT
-,TRBV5-1,-,TRBJ2-3,CASSGGGQTDTQYF,TGCGCCAGCAGCGGCGGAGGTCAGACGGATACGCAGTATTTT
-,TRBV28,few,TRBJ1-5,CASRAGPYQPQHF,TGTGCCAGCAGGGCAGGGCCTTATCAGCCCCAGCATTTT
TRBD2,TRBV6-5,-,TRBJ2-7,CASSYQRGRSYEQYF,TGTGCCAGCAGTTATCAGCGGGGCCGCTCCTACGAGCAGTACTTC
TRBD2,TRBV12-5,-,TRBJ2-1,CASAGAGGLNEQFF,TGTGCTAGTGCTGGAGCGGGGGGGCTCAATGAGCAGTTCTTC
-,TRBV15,few,TRBJ1-5,CATSGQGINQPQHF,TGTGCCACCAGCGGTCAGGGTATTAATCAGCCCCAGCATTTT
-,TRBV30,-,TRBJ1-2,CAWSVQRSFGYTF,TGTGCCTGGAGTGTACAAAGGAGCTTCGGCTACACCTTC
-,TRBV2,-,TRBJ2-1,CASSGRGGTGNNEQFF,TGTGCCAGCAGTGGGCGGGGTGGTACAGGCAACAATGAGCAGTTCTTC
-,TRBV4-2,-,TRBJ1-5,CASSQDGGQNQPQHF,TGTGCCAGCAGCCAAGATGGAGGACAGAATCAGCCCCAGCATTTT
-,TRBV7-2,-,TRBJ1-1,CASSLRWAGEAFF,TGTGCCAGCAGCCTCCGGTGGGCGGGTGAAGCTTTCTTT
-,TRBV18,-,TRBJ1-3,CASSPYADSGNTIYF,TGTGCCAGCTCACCGTACGCGGACTCTGGAAACACCATATATTTT
TRBD1,TRBV5-1,-,TRBJ1-5,CASSLESLDRGQPQHF,TGCGCCAGCAGCTTGGAATCCCTGGACAGGGGTCAGCCCCAGCATTTT
TRBD1,TRBV5-1,-,TRBJ2-7,CASSRDSTTTYEQYF,TGCGCCAGCAGCAGGGACAGCACTACAACCTACGAGCAGTACTTC
-,TRBV7-6,-,TRBJ1-4,CASSLTGSEKLFF,TGTGCCAGCAGCTTAACAGGGAGCGAAAAACTGTTTTTT
-,TRBV5-1,-,TRBJ1-6,CASSLSPGNNSPLHF,TGCGCCAGCAGCTTGTCGCCAGGGAATAATTCACCCCTCCACTTT
TRBD1,TRBV28,-,TRBJ1-1,CASSTGQWMNTEAFF,TGTGCCAGCAGTACGGGACAGTGGATGAACACTGAAGCTTTCTTT
-,TRBV28,-,TRBJ1-1,CASSFGGTEAFF,TGTGCCAGCAGTTTCGGTGGCACTGAAGCTTTCTTT